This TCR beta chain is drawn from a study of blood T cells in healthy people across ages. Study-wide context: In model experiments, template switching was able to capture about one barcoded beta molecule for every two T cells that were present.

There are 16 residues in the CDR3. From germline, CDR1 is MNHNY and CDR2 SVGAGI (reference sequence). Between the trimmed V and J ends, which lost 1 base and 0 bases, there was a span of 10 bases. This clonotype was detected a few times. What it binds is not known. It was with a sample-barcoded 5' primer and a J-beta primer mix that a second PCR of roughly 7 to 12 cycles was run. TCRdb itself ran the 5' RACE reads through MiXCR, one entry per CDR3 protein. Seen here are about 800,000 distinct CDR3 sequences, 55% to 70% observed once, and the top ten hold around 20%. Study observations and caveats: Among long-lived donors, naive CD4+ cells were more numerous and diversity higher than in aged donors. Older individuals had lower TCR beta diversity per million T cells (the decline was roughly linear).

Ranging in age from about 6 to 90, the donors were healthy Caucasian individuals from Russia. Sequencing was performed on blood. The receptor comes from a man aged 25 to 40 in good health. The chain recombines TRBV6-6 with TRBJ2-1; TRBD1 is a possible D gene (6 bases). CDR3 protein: CASSYLGGVSYNEQFF. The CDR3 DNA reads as TGTGCCAGCAGTTACTTAGGGGGAGTCTCCTACAATGAGCAGTTCTTC.